A selection of T cell receptor beta chains follows, all from one sample in a study of blood T cell repertoires in COVID-19. Sequencing used immunoSEQ multiplex PCR; TCRdb keeps in-frame clones, though not all of them. The sample lists under 250,000 clones; roughly 85% were seen once. The sample was PBMCs or T cells enriched from blood (not recorded which). The receptors were gathered from a woman aged 45-60 years with acute COVID-19. Each CDR3 is given with its conserved first and last residue. A D gene is named only where the DNA matches it firmly. A row's size may be missing; if present it is once, few, many or a size class.

j_call v_call clone_size d_call cdr3_nt cdr3_aa
TRBJ2-1 TRBV6-5 . . TGTGCCAGCAGCGTGGCAGTCTACAATGAGCAGTTCTTC CASSVAVYNEQFF
TRBJ1-5 TRBV19 . . TGTGCCAGTACAAGGCAGGGCGAGAATCAGCCCCAGCATTTT CASTRQGENQPQHF
TRBJ2-7 TRBV7-2 . . TGTGCCAGCAGCTTAGCGATGAATCGTGGAGCCTACGAGCAGTACTTC CASSLAMNRGAYEQYF
TRBJ1-6 TRBV4-3 once . TGCGCCAGCAGCCAAGATGGCCTCAATTCACCCCTCCACTTT CASSQDGLNSPLHF
TRBJ1-2 TRBV6-5 . . TGTGCCAGTCGGGACACGATTCACTATGGCTACACCTTC CASRDTIHYGYTF
TRBJ2-3 TRBV10-3 . TRBD2 TGTGCCATCAGTGAGCAAAATAGCGGGGGAGACAAGGGTACGCAGTATTTT CAISEQNSGGDKGTQYF
TRBJ1-2 TRBV5-1 . . TGCGCCAGCAGCTTGAAGGATTCACTATATGGCTACACCTTC CASSLKDSLYGYTF
TRBJ1-2 TRBV5-1 . TRBD1 TGCGCCAGCAGCGGAGGACAGGCCCCAGATGGCTACACCTTC CASSGGQAPDGYTF
TRBJ1-6 TRBV9 . TRBD1 TGTGCCAGCAGCGACGGGACAGGGGGGAATTCACCCCTCCACTTT CASSDGTGGNSPLHF
TRBJ1-1 TRBV11-2 . TRBD1 TGTGCCAGCAGCTGGCCCCAGGGGGGCGGCACTGAAGCTTTCTTT CASSWPQGGGTEAFF
TRBJ2-3 TRBV5-4 . . TGTGCCAGCAGCTTGGACTTCACAGATACGCAGTATTTT CASSLDFTDTQYF
TRBJ2-1 TRBV7-8 . TRBD1 TGTGCCAGCAGCTTACCCCGGACAGGGGGCAGCGATGAGCAGTTCTTC CASSLPRTGGSDEQFF
TRBJ1-6 TRBV2 few TRBD1 TGTGCCAGCAGCGAAGGACAGGGTACCTATAATTCACCCCTCCACTTT CASSEGQGTYNSPLHF
TRBJ1-3 TRBV11-1 . TRBD1 TGTGCCAGCAGCACGGGACAGGATGGTGGAAACACCATATATTTT CASSTGQDGGNTIYF
TRBJ2-7 TRBV19 . TRBD1 TGTGCCAGTAGTGAACAGGGGGCCAGCTCCTACGAGCAGTACTTC CASSEQGASSYEQYF
TRBJ2-1 TRBV9 . TRBD1 TGTGCCAGCAGCCCCCTGGGACAGGGGTCCTACAATGAGCAGTTCTTC CASSPLGQGSYNEQFF
TRBJ1-5 TRBV12-3/TRBV12-4 many . TGTGCCAGCAGCGAAAGAGGGAATCAGCCCCAGCATTTT CASSERGNQPQHF
TRBJ2-7 TRBV28 few . TGTGCCAGCAGTTTATGGCCTAGGGGCGCCCGCTCCTACGAGCAGTACTTC CASSLWPRGARSYEQYF
TRBJ2-4 TRBV5-4 once . TGTGCCAGCAGCTTGGGAGGATCTGGGAACATTCAGTACTTC CASSLGGSGNIQYF
TRBJ1-1 TRBV30 . . TGTGCCTGGAGTTCCGGACTCCTGAGCACTGAAGCTTTCTTT CAWSSGLLSTEAFF
TRBJ1-6 TRBV5-1 . TRBD1 TGCGCCAGCAGCTTCGAACAGGGGGATTCACCCCTCCACTTT CASSFEQGDSPLHF
TRBJ1-3 TRBV10-3 . TRBD1 TGTGCCATCACCGGGACAGGGGCTGGAAACACCATATATTTT CAITGTGAGNTIYF
TRBJ1-5 TRBV19 . . TGTGCCAGTAGTATTTTTAGGGGGCCCCAGCATTTT CASSIFRGPQHF
TRBJ1-2 TRBV12-3/TRBV12-4 . . TGTGCCAGCAGTAGCGACAGGTCGAATGGCTACACCTTC CASSSDRSNGYTF
TRBJ1-3 TRBV6-1 . . TGTGCCAGCAGTGAAGGGCAACACAGGTTTGGAAACACCATATATTTT CASSEGQHRFGNTIYF
TRBJ1-2 TRBV7-6 . . TGTGCCAGCAGCCCGGTTCGTGCCGGCTATGGCTACACCTTC CASSPVRAGYGYTF
TRBJ1-3 TRBV30 . . TGTGCCTGGAGTGTTCCTAATGGAAACACCATATATTTT CAWSVPNGNTIYF
TRBJ2-3 TRBV29-1 many TRBD2 TGCAGCGTTGTAGGTAGCGGGGGGACAGATACGCAGTATTTT CSVVGSGGTDTQYF
TRBJ2-1 TRBV12-5 . TRBD2 TGTGCTAGTGTCGGGGGGTTTTCCTACAATGAGCAGTTCTTC CASVGGFSYNEQFF
TRBJ1-2 TRBV2 . . TGTGCCAGCAGCCCGACAGGCAACTATGGCTACACCTTC CASSPTGNYGYTF
TRBJ1-2 TRBV7-6 . . TGTGCCAGCAGCTTATTGGCAGGCAGGGGCTATGGCTACACCTTC CASSLLAGRGYGYTF
TRBJ2-7 TRBV9 . . TGTGCCAGCAGCGGGAGAGGAGGCTACGAGCAGTACTTC CASSGRGGYEQYF
TRBJ2-3 TRBV30 . . TGTGCCTGGAGTGGGGGCGATTTTAGCACAGATACGCAGTATTTT CAWSGGDFSTDTQYF
TRBJ1-1 TRBV27 . . TGTGCCAGCAGACCGTTCACAGGGAGTGAAGCTTTCTTT CASRPFTGSEAFF
TRBJ2-1 TRBV6-6 . . TGTGCCAGCAGACTAACCGGGAGCGCTAACAATGAGCAGTTCTTC CASRLTGSANNEQFF
TRBJ1-1 TRBV7-9 . TRBD1 TGTGCCAGCAGTTTAGGGGACAGGGACACTGAAGCTTTCTTT CASSLGDRDTEAFF
TRBJ2-6 TRBV21-1 few . TGTGCCAGCGGTGTCTACTCTGGGGCCAACGTCCTGACTTTC CASGVYSGANVLTF
TRBJ2-3 TRBV7-9 . TRBD1 TGTGCCAGCAGCCTCGGGGACAGTCCCCCAGATACGCAGTATTTT CASSLGDSPPDTQYF
TRBJ2-7 TRBV6-2/TRBV6-3 . . TGTGCCAGCAGTTATGGTCGGGAGTTCGTGAGTTACGAGCAGTACTTC CASSYGREFVSYEQYF
TRBJ1-2 TRBV4-3 . . TGCGCCAGCAGCCCGGTTCCCGGGGGACGGGGCTACACCTTC CASSPVPGGRGYTF
TRBJ2-5 TRBV5-1 once TRBD2 TGCGCCAGCAGCTTTTCACTAGCGGGGCCTGAGACCCAGTACTTC CASSFSLAGPETQYF
TRBJ1-1 TRBV30 . . TGTGCCTGGATTTGGGGGCAGAACACTGAAGCTTTCTTT CAWIWGQNTEAFF
TRBJ1-4 TRBV2 . . TGTGCCAGCAGACGGGACAAACCTGAAAAACTGTTTTTT CASRRDKPEKLFF
TRBJ2-7 TRBV3-1/TRBV3-2 . TRBD1 TGTGCCAGCAGCCTCGGTGGACAGGGGTTCCTCTACGAGCAGTACTTC CASSLGGQGFLYEQYF
TRBJ1-5 TRBV19 few TRBD1 TGTGCCAGTAGTTTTGCCGGGACAGGGATTCAGCCCCAGCATTTT CASSFAGTGIQPQHF
TRBJ1-2 TRBV4-3 . . TGCGCCAGCAGCCTTTTTAGAGGGAGAGAAGACTATGGCTACACCTTC CASSLFRGREDYGYTF
TRBJ1-4 TRBV7-9 . . TGTGCCAGCAGCCGTTGGACAGCAACTAATGAAAAACTGTTTTTT CASSRWTATNEKLFF
TRBJ1-5 TRBV7-9 . . TGTGCCAGCAGCTCGCCCAACAGCCAAACAGTCCATTTT CASSSPNSQTVHF
TRBJ1-5 TRBV6-1 once . TGTGCCAGCAGTGATCTCGTTAGTATTCAGCCCCAGCATTTT CASSDLVSIQPQHF